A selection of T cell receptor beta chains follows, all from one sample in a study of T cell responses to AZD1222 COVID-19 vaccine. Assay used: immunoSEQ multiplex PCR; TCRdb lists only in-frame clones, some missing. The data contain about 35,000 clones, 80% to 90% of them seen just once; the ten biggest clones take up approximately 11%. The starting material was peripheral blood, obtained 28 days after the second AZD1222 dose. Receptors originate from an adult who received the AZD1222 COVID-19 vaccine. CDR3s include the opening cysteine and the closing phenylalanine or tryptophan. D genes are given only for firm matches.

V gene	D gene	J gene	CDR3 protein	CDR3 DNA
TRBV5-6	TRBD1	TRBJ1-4	CASSLGQGFEKLFF	TGTGCCAGCAGCTTGGGACAGGGGTTTGAAAAACTGTTTTTT
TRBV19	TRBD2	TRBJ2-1	CASSHTTSPQFF	TGTGCCAGTAGTCATACGACTAGCCCTCAGTTCTTC
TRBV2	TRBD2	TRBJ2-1	CASGTSGNNEQFF	TGTGCCAGCGGGACTAGCGGCAACAATGAGCAGTTCTTC
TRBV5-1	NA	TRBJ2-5	CASSPRLAEQETQYF	TGCGCCAGCAGCCCCAGGCTAGCAGAACAAGAGACCCAGTACTTC
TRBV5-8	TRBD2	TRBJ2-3	CASSWDYTDTQYF	TGTGCCAGCAGCTGGGACTACACAGATACGCAGTATTTT
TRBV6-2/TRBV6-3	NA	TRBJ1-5	CASSSGAWGSNQPQHF	TGTGCCAGCAGTTCAGGTGCGTGGGGGAGCAATCAGCCCCAGCATTTT
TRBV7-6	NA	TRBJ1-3	CASSSTARDSGNTIYF	TGTGCCAGCAGCTCCACCGCGAGGGACTCTGGAAACACCATATATTTT
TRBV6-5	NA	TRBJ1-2	CASKETAYGYTF	TGTGCCAGCAAAGAGACAGCCTATGGCTACACCTTC
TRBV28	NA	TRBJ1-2	CASSLGQNYGYTF	TGTGCCAGCAGTTTGGGGCAGAACTATGGCTACACCTTC